This T cell receptor (beta chain) is from a study of T cells in Graves' hyperthyroidism and ophthalmopathy. The authors obtained PBMCs from roughly 10 ml of fresh peripheral blood. V gave up 0 bases and J gave up 9 bases; unmatched junction bases: 8. The length of the CDR3 is 16 residues. Germline CDR1 reads MGHRA; CDR2 reads YSYEKL. Study outcomes and limitations: The model's output predicted ophthalmopathy at a median of 6.5 months prior to onset. Most clonotypes expanded in the thyroid (above 0.001) were also present in blood.

Turning to this clonotype: Its antigen is not identified. This could be a read error, since a much larger clone is one nucleotide away. This likely comes from a read error, as the CDR3 has no conserved phenylalanine or tryptophan at its end.

Amplification targeted TCR beta CDR3 regions from RNA transcripts. During a first-round RT-PCR of the TCR CDR3, the HTBI primer set was used. Using its own MiXCR run on the multiplex PCR reads, TCRdb lists one record per CDR3 protein. The top ten hold around an eighth of the sample, which has about 58,000 distinct CDR3 sequences, roughly 52% seen once. The genes are TRBV4-1 and TRBJ2-1; 10 nucleotides line up with TRBD2. The sequencing input was blood. The TCR originated in a woman aged 30 to 39 with Graves' ophthalmopathy. CDR3 DNA: TGCGCCAGCAGCCAAGAAACACTAGCGGGACGGGGTGAGCAGTTCCTC. The encoded protein is CASSQETLAGRGEQFL.